This TCR beta chain came from a study of cytomegalovirus exposure and HLA in healthy donors. Findings and limits, study-wide: The analysis excluded some indistinguishable V segments, including TRBV6-2 and TRBV6-3. A later analysis linked a missense variant in DCLRE1C to the trimming of TCR beta V and J genes. Most likely, a cluster of highly shared sequence variants arose as a sequencing artifact.

Trimming took 1 base from V and 1 from J, leaving 7 bases between them. The CDR3 consists of 14 residues. The germline gives CDR1 MGHRA, CDR2 YSYEKL. It was with 60 Vbeta and 13 Jbeta primers that the PCR ran. The assay was immunoSEQ multiplex PCR, and TCRdb's table has in-frame clones only and misses some. Of 180,000 or so clones listed, 80% to 90% are singletons. With respect to this clone: Its specificity is not known. Other nucleotide sequences in the sample specify the same CDR3.

J is TRBJ2-5 and V is TRBV4-1; D possibly corresponds to TRBD1 (6 bases). Sample: PBMCs. This clonotype was obtained from a man between 18 and 35 years old in good health and CMV-seropositive. The CDR3 here is CASSQAGVQETQYF. DNA for the CDR3: TGCGCCAGCAGCCAAGCAGGGGTCCAAGAGACCCAGTACTTC.